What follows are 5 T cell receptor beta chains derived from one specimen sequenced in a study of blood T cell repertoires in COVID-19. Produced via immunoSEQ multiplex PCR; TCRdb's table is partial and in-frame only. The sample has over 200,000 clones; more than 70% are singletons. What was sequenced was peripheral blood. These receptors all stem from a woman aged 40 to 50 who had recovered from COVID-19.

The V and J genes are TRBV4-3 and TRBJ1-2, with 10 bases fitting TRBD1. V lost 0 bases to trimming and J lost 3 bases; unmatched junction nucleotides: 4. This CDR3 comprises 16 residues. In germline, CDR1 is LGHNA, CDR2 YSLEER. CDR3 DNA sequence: TGCGCCAGCAGCCAAGATACGGGGACAGGGGACTATGGCTACACCTTC. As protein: CASSQDTGTGDYGYTF.

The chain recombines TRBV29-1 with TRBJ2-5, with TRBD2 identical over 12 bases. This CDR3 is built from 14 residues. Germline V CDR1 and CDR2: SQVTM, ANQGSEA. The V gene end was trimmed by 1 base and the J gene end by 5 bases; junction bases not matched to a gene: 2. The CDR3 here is CSVEALAGGETQYF. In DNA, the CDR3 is TGCAGCGTTGAAGCGCTAGCGGGAGGGGAGACCCAGTACTTC.

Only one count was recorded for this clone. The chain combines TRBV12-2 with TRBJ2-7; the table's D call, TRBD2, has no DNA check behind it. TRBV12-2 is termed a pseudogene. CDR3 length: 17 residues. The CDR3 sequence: CASRLAEGQVRSYEQYV. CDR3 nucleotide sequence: TGTGCAAGTCGCTTAGCGGAGGGCCAGGTTCGCTCCTACGAGCAGTACGTC.

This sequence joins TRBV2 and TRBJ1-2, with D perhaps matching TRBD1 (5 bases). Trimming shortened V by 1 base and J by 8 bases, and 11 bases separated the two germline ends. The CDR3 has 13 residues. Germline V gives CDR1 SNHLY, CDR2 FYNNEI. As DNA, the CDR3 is TGTGCCAGCAGTGAAGGGGGCCTCCGGGGCTACACCTTC. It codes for CASSEGGLRGYTF.

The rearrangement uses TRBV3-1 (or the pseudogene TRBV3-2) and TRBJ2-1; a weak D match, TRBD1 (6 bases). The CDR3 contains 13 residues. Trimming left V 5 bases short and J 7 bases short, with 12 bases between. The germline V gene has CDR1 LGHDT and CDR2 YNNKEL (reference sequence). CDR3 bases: TGTGCCAGCAGCACTCTAGGGGGTAATGAGCAGTTCTTC. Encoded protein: CASSTLGGNEQFF.